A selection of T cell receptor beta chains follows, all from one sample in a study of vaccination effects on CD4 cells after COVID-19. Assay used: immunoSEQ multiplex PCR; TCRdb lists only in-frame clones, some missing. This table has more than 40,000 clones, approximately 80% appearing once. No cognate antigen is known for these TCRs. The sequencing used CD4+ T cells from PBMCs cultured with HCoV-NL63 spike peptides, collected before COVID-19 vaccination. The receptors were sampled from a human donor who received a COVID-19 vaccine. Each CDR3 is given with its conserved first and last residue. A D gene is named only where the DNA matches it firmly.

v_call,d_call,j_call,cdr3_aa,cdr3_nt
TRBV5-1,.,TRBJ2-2,CASSLGQAERELFF,TGCGCCAGCAGCCTAGGACAAGCCGAGCGGGAGCTGTTTTTT
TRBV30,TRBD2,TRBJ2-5,CAWAGGGAQETQYF,TGTGCCTGGGCCGGCGGGGGGGCCCAAGAGACCCAGTACTTC
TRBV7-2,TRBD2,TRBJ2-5,CASSLQSSPTSGGGETQYF,TGTGCCAGCAGCTTGCAGTCATCACCGACTAGCGGGGGGGGAGAGACCCAGTACTTC
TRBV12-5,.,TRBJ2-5,CASGPRWRETQYF,TGTGCTAGTGGTCCTAGATGGAGAGAGACCCAGTACTTC
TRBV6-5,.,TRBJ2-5,CASSSLGTQYF,TGTGCCAGCAGTTCATTGGGGACCCAGTACTTC
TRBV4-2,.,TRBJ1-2,CASSQDLAGDYGYTF,TGTGCCAGCAGCCAAGATCTCGCAGGGGACTATGGCTACACCTTC
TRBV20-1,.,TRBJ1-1,CSGWNTEAFF,TGCAGTGGGTGGAACACTGAAGCTTTCTTT
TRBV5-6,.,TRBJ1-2,CASSLDARGSYGYTF,TGTGCCAGCAGCTTGGATGCCCGGGGGTCCTATGGCTACACCTTC
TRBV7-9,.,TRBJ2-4,CANHRVGNIQYF,TGTGCCAACCACAGGGTTGGCAACATTCAGTACTTC
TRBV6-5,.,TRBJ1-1,CASRVRAGSNTEAFF,TGTGCCAGCAGGGTGAGGGCCGGGAGCAACACTGAAGCTTTCTTT